This T cell receptor (beta chain) is from a study of blood T cell repertoires in COVID-19. At the level of the study: Sample material is recorded as cDNA or gDNA derived from T cells, B-cell-depleted T cells, or PBMCs.

Germline CDR1 reads KGHSH; CDR2 reads LQKENI. The V end was cut by 1 base, the J end by 0 bases, with 4 bases between. This CDR3 has 14 amino acids. Data came from immunoSEQ multiplex PCR; TCRdb stores just in-frame clones and leaves some out. The table has 200,000 to 250,000 clones, about four fifths seen once. V gene TRBV18 combines with J gene TRBJ1-3; D not resolved. Sequencing used peripheral blood. The TCR sequence derives from a woman older than 75 with COVID-19, enrolled during active disease. The CDR3 coding sequence is TGTGCCAGCTCACCACAGAGCTCTGGAAACACCATATATTTT. Amino acids: CASSPQSSGNTIYF.